Following are 30 T cell receptor beta chains from one sample sequenced in a study of PD-1 blockade in mismatch repair-deficient tumors. Sequenced by immunoSEQ multiplex PCR; TCRdb stores in-frame clones only, minus some. There are about 100,000 clones in the sample; roughly four fifths occur only once, and approximately 6.5% lies in the top ten. The material sequenced was peripheral blood, taken about 36 weeks after starting pembrolizumab. The receptors were sampled from an adult with mismatch repair-deficient cancer.

V is TRBV19 and J is TRBJ1-1; 9 bases fit TRBD1. With V trimmed by 5 bases and J by 5 bases, 6 bases remained unmatched. From germline, CDR1 is LNHDA and CDR2 SQIVND (reference sequence). This CDR3 region has 14 residues. This chain's CDR3 is CASSRGQGGTEAFF. The CDR3 DNA reads TGTGCCAGTAGTCGGGGACAGGGAGGGACTGAAGCTTTCTTT.

The V call is TRBV6-5, the J call TRBJ1-1; D call uncertain. The germline V and J ends were trimmed by 2 bases and 0 bases, with 10 bases remaining between them. Per the germline V gene, CDR1 is MNHEY and CDR2 is SVGAGI. The CDR3 consists of 15 residues. The CDR3 DNA is TGTGCCAGCAGTTACGACCGCTACTTGAACACTGAAGCTTTCTTT. It is translated as CASSYDRYLNTEAFF.

This clone was seen a single time. The chain combines TRBV5-1 with TRBJ1-1; no definite D call. This CDR3 comprises 15 residues. V lost 2 bases and J 5 bases, leaving 16 bases between the germline ends. CDR1 is SGHRS, CDR2 YFSETQ, per germline. The CDR3, as DNA: TGCGCCAGCAGCTTATCGGCGGCAGTCGGGACTGAAGCTTTCTTT. Amino acids: CASSLSAAVGTEAFF.

The chain uses TRBV6-6 and TRBJ1-1; D might be TRBD1 (5 bases). V was trimmed by 5 bases and J by 5 bases, leaving 12 bases between them. Looked up from germline, CDR1 is MNHNY and CDR2 is SVGAGI (reference sequence). The CDR3 has 13 residues. CDR3 in amino acids: CASSGGRKTEAFF. DNA for the CDR3: TGTGCCAGCAGTGGGGGACGGAAGACTGAAGCTTTCTTT.

This clone was seen a few times. V usage is TRBV7-2 and J usage is TRBJ2-7; TRBD1 agrees at 8 bases. The CDR3 runs 14 residues. Unmatched junction bases numbered 8, after V lost 5 bases and J lost 5 bases. Germline CDR1 and CDR2: SGHTA and FQGNSA. This CDR3 is CASSGQGAVNEQYF. The DNA of the CDR3 is TGTGCCAGCAGCGGGCAGGGGGCGGTTAACGAGCAGTACTTC. Using reference TRBV7-2 and TRBJ2-7 for the parts outside the CDR3, the full variable domain is GAGVSQSPSNKVTEKGKDVELRCDPISGHTALYWYRQSLGQGLEFLIYFQGNSAPDKSGLPSDRFSAERTGGSVSTLTIQRTQQEDSAVYLCASSGQGAVNEQYFGPGTRLTVT.

CDR3: CASSSSASSYNEQFF. The CDR3 bases are TGTGCCAGCAGTAGCTCAGCGAGCTCCTACAATGAGCAGTTCTTC. The V gene is TRBV2, the J gene TRBJ2-1; D gene ambiguous. Germline V lookup: CDR1 SNHLY, CDR2 FYNNEI. CDR3 length: 15 amino acids. The V gene lost 5 bases and the J gene lost 0 bases, with 11 bases spanning the gap.

The chain combines TRBV2 with TRBJ2-6; D perhaps matches TRBD2 (7 bases). Per germline, CDR1 SNHLY and CDR2 FYNNEI. The CDR3 runs to 15 residues. V lost 4 bases and J 2 bases, leaving 9 bases between the germline ends. The CDR3: CASSAGGPGANVLTF. The CDR3 DNA sequence: TGTGCCAGCAGTGCGGGGGGCCCTGGGGCCAACGTCCTGACTTTC.

This chain joins TRBV27 and TRBJ2-1, with TRBD1 matching 12 bases. V was clipped by 5 bases and J by 4 bases; unmatched bases: 6. Germline V gives CDR1 MNHEY, CDR2 SMNVEV (reference sequence). This CDR3 contains 16 residues. CDR3 residues: CASSTRDRGPYNEQFF. The DNA for the CDR3 is TGTGCCAGCAGTACACGGGACAGGGGGCCTTACAATGAGCAGTTCTTC.

J is TRBJ1-4 and V is TRBV5-4; D not resolved. Trimming took 0 bases from V and 8 from J, leaving 14 bases between them. CDR3 length: 15 residues. In germline, CDR1 is SGHNT, CDR2 YYREEE (reference sequence). The CDR3: CASSLERGIGEKLFF. The CDR3 bases are TGTGCCAGCAGCTTGGAACGAGGGATAGGGGAAAAACTGTTTTTT.

This chain uses TRBV4-1 with TRBJ1-1; 8 nucleotides agree with TRBD1. The V segment lost 0 bases and the J segment 4 bases; nucleotides outside the gene matches: 7. Germline V gene sequence: CDR1 MGHRA, CDR2 YSYEKL. CDR3 length: 16 amino acids. CDR3 loop: CASSQDGQGWSTEAFF. The CDR3 DNA reads TGCGCCAGCAGCCAAGATGGACAGGGCTGGAGCACTGAAGCTTTCTTT.

The chain employs TRBV6-4 and TRBJ1-5; D is perhaps TRBD1 (5 bases). The CDR3 sequence is 19 residues long. The V gene's germline CDR1 is MRHNA and CDR2 SNTAGT. Trimming left V 0 bases short and J 0 bases short, with 18 bases between. CDR3 sequence reads: CASSDSMGDRTYSNQPQHF. DNA for the CDR3: TGTGCCAGCAGTGACTCGATGGGGGACCGGACCTATAGCAATCAGCCCCAGCATTTT.

DNA for the CDR3: TGTGCCAGCAGCAAAGGTGGGCTGGGGAATGAGCAGTTCTTC. Amino acid sequence: CASSKGGLGNEQFF. The chain employs TRBV11-2 and TRBJ2-1; D not resolved. Germline assignment: CDR1 SGHAT and CDR2 FQNNGV. Trimming removed 5 bases at V and 7 bases at J, with 15 bases between. The CDR3 length is 14 residues.

This clone was seen only a few times. The chain is built from TRBV7-3 and TRBJ1-4; no definite D call. The germline V gene encodes CDR1 SGHTA and CDR2 FQGTGA. There are 15 residues in the CDR3. Trimming stripped 0 bases from V and 4 bases from J, with 9 bases between. The DNA of the CDR3 is TGTGCCAGCAGCTTAACGCGTGCGGGTAATGAAAAACTGTTTTTT. Its protein product is CASSLTRAGNEKLFF.

The chain joins TRBV7-9 to TRBJ1-2, with 8 bases fitting TRBD1. There are 14 residues in the CDR3. Germline loops: CDR1 SEHNR, CDR2 FQNEAQ (reference sequence). Trimming cost V 0 bases and J 12 bases; bases outside gene matches: 9. The CDR3 DNA reads TGTGCCAGCAGCTTAGCTCTGGGACAGGACGGGGACACCTTC. Translation gives CASSLALGQDGDTF.

The V call is TRBV5-6, the J call TRBJ2-7; the match to TRBD1 covers 8 bases. CDR1 and CDR2 (germline): SGHDT, YYEEEE. CDR3 length: 13 residues. The V segment lost 4 bases and the J segment 4 bases; nucleotides outside the gene matches: 4. CDR3 coding DNA: TGTGCCAGCAGCACAGGGGGAATGTACGAGCAGTACTTC. Its protein is CASSTGGMYEQYF. Using reference TRBV5-6 and TRBJ2-7 for the parts outside the CDR3, the full variable domain is DAGVTQSPTHLIKTRGQQVTLRCSPKSGHDTVSWYQQALGQGPQFIFQYYEEEERQRGNFPDRFSGHQFPNYSSELNVNALLLGDSALYLCASSTGGMYEQYFGPGTRLTVT.

The rearrangement links TRBV21-1 to TRBJ1-1. TRBV21-1 is described as a pseudogene. CDR3 length: 13 residues. The CDR3 region is CASSKIVNTEAFF. DNA of the CDR3: TGTGCCAGCAGCAAGATAGTGAACACTGAAGCTTTCTTT.

The genes are TRBV19 and TRBJ2-5; 9 bases line up with TRBD1. The length of the CDR3 is 14 residues. Per the germline V gene, CDR1 is LNHDA and CDR2 is SQIVND (reference sequence). J was trimmed by 4 bases and V by 6 bases; bases with no gene match: 6. CDR3 bases: TGTGCCAGTAGCGATACAGGGGGCCGAGAGACCCAGTACTTC. Its protein product is CASSDTGGRETQYF.

About this clone: Other DNA sequences in the sample encode the same CDR3. The V call is TRBV7-2, the J call TRBJ2-3; D perhaps matches TRBD2 (6 bases). The V gene's germline CDR1 is SGHTA and CDR2 FQGNSA. CDR3 length equals 14 residues. Trimming stripped 5 bases from V and 1 base from J, with 10 bases between. CDR3 in DNA: TGTGCCAGCAGCCGGGGACTTCGCACAGATACGCAGTATTTT. Its translation: CASSRGLRTDTQYF.

V usage is TRBV4-3 and J usage is TRBJ2-7; D not certain. Germline V gives CDR1 LGHNA, CDR2 YSLEER. V was shortened by 4 bases and J by 0 bases, with 10 bases between the two germline ends. CDR3 length: 14 amino acids. CDR3 in amino acids: CASSLDGNSYEQYF. As DNA, the CDR3 is TGCGCCAGCAGCCTCGACGGAAACTCCTACGAGCAGTACTTC.

The gene calls are TRBV5-6 and TRBJ2-7; possibly TRBD1 for D (5 bases). CDR3 length: 15 residues. The V end was cut by 5 bases, the J end by 4 bases, with 19 bases between. CDR1 is SGHDT and CDR2 is YYEEEE in the germline V gene. CDR3 bases: TGTGCCAGCAGGCATTATCAAGACAGCATGTACGAGCAGTACTTC. This translates into CASRHYQDSMYEQYF.

This rearrangement joins TRBV11-1 to TRBJ2-7; perhaps TRBD2 as D (7 bases). There are 16 residues in the CDR3. V was clipped by 5 bases and J by 3 bases, with 20 bases between them. Germline CDR1 is SGHAT and CDR2 is FQDESV (reference sequence). CDR3 loop: CASSPRTRGAFYEQYF. For the CDR3, the DNA is TGTGCCAGCAGCCCCCGAACCCGGGGGGCCTTCTACGAGCAGTACTTC.

The count of this clone is one. The genes are TRBV18 and TRBJ1-1, with no clear D. This CDR3 is 13 amino acids long. Germline V gene sequence: CDR1 KGHSH, CDR2 LQKENI. V dropped 6 bases and J dropped 0 bases, with 8 bases sitting between them. The CDR3 DNA is TGTGCCAGCTCGGGTCCAGTGAACACTGAAGCTTTCTTT. This translates into CASSGPVNTEAFF.

With regard to this clone: The same CDR3 is also encoded by other DNA sequences in this sample. The chain employs TRBV7-3 and TRBJ1-1; D perhaps matches TRBD1 (5 bases). The V gene lost 6 bases and the J gene lost 5 bases, with 16 bases spanning the gap. Germline V gene lookup returns CDR1 SGHTA and CDR2 FQGTGA. The CDR3 has 14 amino acids. The CDR3 sequence: CASSLNTGGTEAFF. Written as DNA, the CDR3 is TGTGCCAGCAGTTTGAATACCGGGGGGACTGAAGCTTTCTTT.

The chain uses TRBV2 and TRBJ2-2; D possibly matches TRBD1 or TRBD2 (5 bases each). The CDR3 length is 14 residues. Looked up from germline, CDR1 is SNHLY and CDR2 is FYNNEI. Trimming shortened V by 8 bases and J by 2 bases, and 12 bases separated the two germline ends. CDR3 nucleotide sequence: TGTGCCAGCCGGGGACGGCTCAACACCGGGGAGCTGTTTTTT. Amino acids: CASRGRLNTGELFF.

The gene calls are TRBV7-6 and TRBJ2-1; TRBD2 agrees at 12 bases. This CDR3 is built from 17 residues. Germline CDR1 is SGHVS and CDR2 is FNYEAQ. V lost 5 bases and J lost 0; bases outside the gene matches: 5. The CDR3 DNA reads TGTGCCAGCAGCCCCGGGACTAGCGGGTACTCCTACAATGAGCAGTTCTTC. Protein product: CASSPGTSGYSYNEQFF.

The chain couples TRBV7-8 to TRBJ1-5; 9 bases fit TRBD1. With 5 bases clipped from V and 6 bases from J, the junction kept 8 bases outside the gene matches. The germline V gene encodes CDR1 SGHVS and CDR2 FQNEAQ. The CDR3 sequence is 15 residues long. The CDR3 reads CASSVDRGFGQPQHF. CDR3 bases: TGTGCCAGCAGCGTCGACAGGGGGTTTGGTCAGCCCCAGCATTTT.

The V and J genes are TRBV5-8 and TRBJ2-2; D gene uncertain. V gave up 2 bases and J gave up 7 bases, with 6 bases separating them. The CDR3 length is 12 residues. Looked up from germline, CDR1 is SGHTS and CDR2 is YDEGEE. The CDR3 DNA is TGTGCCAGCAGCTTAGATGTCGGGGAGCTGTTTTTT. This sequence encodes CASSLDVGELFF.

Only a few counts were recorded for this clone. This chain links TRBV5-6 with TRBJ2-1; D may be TRBD2 (5 bases). The length of the CDR3 is 13 residues. Germline loops: CDR1 SGHDT, CDR2 YYEEEE. The V and J ends lost 4 bases and 4 bases respectively, with 9 bases between them. In DNA, the CDR3 is TGTGCCAGCAGCCCTACGGGGTACAATGAGCAGTTCTTC. This encodes CASSPTGYNEQFF. The full variable domain, its missing parts supplied by reference TRBV5-6 and TRBJ2-1, is DAGVTQSPTHLIKTRGQQVTLRCSPKSGHDTVSWYQQALGQGPQFIFQYYEEEERQRGNFPDRFSGHQFPNYSSELNVNALLLGDSALYLCASSPTGYNEQFFGPGTRLTVL.

This chain connects TRBV13 to TRBJ2-1; 7 bases agree with TRBD2. The CDR3 length is 16 residues. CDR1 and CDR2 (germline): PRHDT, FYEKMQ (reference sequence). Germline trimming cut 2 bases from V and 9 bases from J; bases unmatched to any gene: 13. CDR3 sequence (DNA): TGTGCCAGCAGCTTAAACCGCCAGCGGGACCGGAGTGAGCAGTTCTTC. Amino acids: CASSLNRQRDRSEQFF.

The chain has TRBV14 and TRBJ2-7; 11 bases fit TRBD2. With 3 bases clipped from V and 3 bases from J, the junction kept 7 bases outside the gene matches. The CDR3 is 16 amino acids. Germline V lookup: CDR1 SGHDN, CDR2 FVKESK. The CDR3 spells CASSQGRGLAGYEQYF. The CDR3 DNA is TGTGCCAGCAGCCAGGGACGCGGACTAGCGGGCTACGAGCAGTACTTC.